The next 4 T cell receptor beta chains were all read from a single sample in a study of OX40 agonist ivuxolimab in advanced cancers. Sequencing used immunoSEQ multiplex PCR; TCRdb keeps in-frame clones, though not all of them. Of some 16,000 clones listed, about 75% are singletons. The sample consisted of CD4+ or CD8+ T cells sorted from blood, taken in a trial of the OX40 agonist ivuxolimab. The origin of the receptors is an adult with an advanced solid tumor such as melanoma, head and neck, liver or kidney cancer.

This clone occurred a few times. J is TRBJ1-1 and V is TRBV27; unclear D gene. Between the trimmed V and J ends, which lost 1 base and 6 bases, there was a span of 9 bases. Germline-derived CDR1 and CDR2 are MNHEY and SMNVEV (reference sequence). The CDR3 covers 13 residues. For the CDR3, the DNA is TGTGCCAGCAGTTTATATGCATACGCTGAAGCTTTCTTT. Encoded protein: CASSLYAYAEAFF.

The chain combines TRBV27 with TRBJ2-3; TRBD2 agrees at 10 bases. Losses at the gene ends were 5 bases for V and 1 base for J; bases not matched to a gene: 3. Germline-derived CDR1 and CDR2 are MNHEY and SMNVEV (reference sequence). The CDR3 runs to 15 residues. This CDR3 reads CASSPGTSGTDTQYF. CDR3 nucleotide sequence: TGTGCCAGCAGTCCCGGGACTAGCGGCACAGATACGCAGTATTTT.

This rearrangement joins TRBV2 to TRBJ2-3; TRBD1 matches at 7 bases. Trimming removed 4 bases from V and 4 bases from J; junction bases left unmatched: 8. The V gene's germline CDR1 is SNHLY and CDR2 FYNNEI. This CDR3 is 15 amino acids long. CDR3 bases: TGTGCCAGCAGTGCGGGACAGTACGTAGCAGATACGCAGTATTTT. Translating it yields CASSAGQYVADTQYF.

The chain carries TRBV5-8 and TRBJ2-2; D uncertain. The CDR3 runs 14 residues. The V and J ends lost 4 bases and 2 bases respectively, with 9 bases between them. Germline-derived CDR1 and CDR2 are SGHTS and YDEGEE. CDR3 DNA: TGTGCCAGCAGCAACACAGAAAACACCGGGGAGCTGTTTTTT. Protein sequence: CASSNTENTGELFF.